The source of this T cell receptor (beta chain) is a study of cytomegalovirus exposure and HLA in healthy donors. Turning to the study itself: Early release data held around 80 million unique TCRs from HLA-typed donors.

Primers for the PCR totalled 60 Vbeta and 13 Jbeta. Profiling relied on immunoSEQ multiplex PCR, and the TCRdb table lists in-frame clones only, not all of them. The sample lists 200,000 to 250,000 clones, around 77% seen once, with about 2.8% in the top ten. In germline, CDR1 is LNHDA, CDR2 SQIVND (reference sequence). The CDR3 runs 16 residues. With 5 bases clipped from V and 2 bases from J, the junction kept 7 bases outside the gene matches. Sequencing was carried out using PBMCs. The chain links TRBV19 to TRBJ2-3; 10 nucleotides line up with TRBD1. The TCR originated in a young woman in good health and CMV-seronegative. The DNA of the CDR3 is TGTGCCAGTAGTGATGACAGGGGGCGCCCCACAGATACGCAGTATTTT. Translation: CASSDDRGRPTDTQYF.